The 28 T cell receptor beta chains given below trace back to one sample, sequenced in a study of blood T cell repertoires in COVID-19. Sequenced by immunoSEQ multiplex PCR; TCRdb stores in-frame clones only, minus some. The table has 65,000 to 85,000 clones, 60% to 85% seen once. The sample consisted of peripheral blood. These receptors were taken from a woman at least 80 years old with active or convalescent COVID-19.

The chain couples TRBV6-2 or TRBV6-3 to TRBJ2-5; a possible D gene is TRBD2 (6 bases). The length of the CDR3 is 15 residues. V was cut by 2 bases and J by 2 bases, with 12 bases left in between. Germline V CDR1 and CDR2: MNHEY, SVGEGT. The CDR3 bases are TGTGCCAGCAGTTACGGGGGAGGAGGACAAGAGACCCAGTACTTC. Translating it yields CASSYGGGGQETQYF.

The chain has TRBV9 and TRBJ2-1; D is unresolved. From germline, CDR1 is SGDLS and CDR2 YYNGEE. The CDR3 has 15 amino acids. The V end was cut by 6 bases, the J end by 1 base, with 14 bases between. The CDR3 DNA follows: TGTGCCAGCACCGAGAACTCTAATTCCTACAATGAGCAGTTCTTC. The encoded protein is CASTENSNSYNEQFF. The full variable domain, in which reference TRBV9 and TRBJ2-1 provide the parts outside the CDR3, is DSGVTQTPKHLITATGQRVTLRCSPRSGDLSVYWYQQSLDQGLQFLIQYYNGEERAKGNILERFSAQQFPDLHSELNLSSLELGDSALYFCASTENSNSYNEQFFGPGTRLTVL.

The V gene is TRBV18, the J gene TRBJ1-5; a weak D match, TRBD1 (5 bases). CDR1 and CDR2 from the germline V gene are KGHSH and LQKENI. Trimming cost V 5 bases and J 3 bases, with 8 bases left between them. This CDR3 contains 13 residues. CDR3 protein: CASSGGNNQPQHF. DNA for the CDR3: TGTGCCAGCTCAGGGGGGAACAATCAGCCCCAGCATTTT.

The chain has TRBV24-1 and TRBJ1-5; tentatively, D is TRBD1 (6 bases). Between the trimmed V and J ends, which lost 9 bases and 3 bases, there was a span of 17 bases. Germline V gene lookup returns CDR1 KGHDR and CDR2 SFDVKD. This CDR3 has 15 residues. The DNA of the CDR3 is TGTGCCACCGAGGGGGAGGGAAGCACCAATCAGCCCCAGCATTTT. Translation: CATEGEGSTNQPQHF.

The chain carries TRBV7-9 and TRBJ1-6; 9 nucleotides align to TRBD1. This CDR3 has 13 residues. Germline V lookup: CDR1 SEHNR, CDR2 FQNEAQ (reference sequence). With 5 bases clipped from V and 10 bases from J, the junction kept 3 bases outside the gene matches. The CDR3 DNA sequence: TGTGCCAGCAGCCTGGACAGGGGATCACCCCTCCACTTT. This encodes CASSLDRGSPLHF. The full variable domain, its missing parts supplied by reference TRBV7-9 and TRBJ1-6, is DTGVSQNPRHKITKRGQNVTFRCDPISEHNRLYWYRQTLGQGPEFLTYFQNEAQLEKSRLLSDRFSAERPKGSFSTLEIQRTEQGDSAMYLCASSLDRGSPLHFGNGTRLTVT.

The genes are TRBV5-1 and TRBJ2-5, with 9 bases identical to TRBD2. This CDR3 is built from 15 residues. The germline V gene encodes CDR1 SGHRS and CDR2 YFSETQ. V trimming: 4 bases; J trimming: 7 bases; junction bases outside the gene matches: 11. This chain's CDR3 is CASSPAGGGLGTQYF. CDR3 sequence (DNA): TGCGCCAGCAGCCCCGCGGGGGGGGGTCTCGGGACCCAGTACTTC. Drawing the rest from reference TRBV5-1 and TRBJ2-5, the complete variable domain is KAGVTQTPRYLIKTRGQQVTLSCSPISGHRSVSWYQQTPGQGLQFLFEYFSETQRNKGNFPGRFSGRQFSNSRSEMNVSTLELGDSALYLCASSPAGGGLGTQYFGPGTRLLVL.

J is TRBJ2-3 and V is TRBV28, with D hard to call. This CDR3 has 15 residues. V was pared by 5 bases and J by 2 bases, with 14 bases between. Germline lookup yields CDR1 MDHEN and CDR2 SYDVKM. The CDR3, as DNA: TGTGCCAGCAGTGACCTGGCGGTGTCCACAGATACGCAGTATTTT. It codes for CASSDLAVSTDTQYF.

This clone was counted once. The rearrangement links TRBV19 to TRBJ2-7, with D maybe TRBD1 (6 bases). Per germline, CDR1 LNHDA and CDR2 SQIVND (reference sequence). V was cut by 6 bases and J by 3 bases, with 15 bases left in between. There are 14 residues in the CDR3. CDR3 coding DNA: TGTGCCAGTAGACCGGGCAGGGGTGGCTACGAGCAGTACTTC. Translation gives CASRPGRGGYEQYF.

The CDR3 region has the DNA TGCGCCAGCAGCTTGCCGGGTGAAAAACTGTTTTTT. Translated: CASSLPGEKLFF. The chain couples TRBV5-1 to TRBJ1-4, with D unresolved. V gave up 1 base and J gave up 7 bases, with 5 bases separating them. Germline lookup yields CDR1 SGHRS and CDR2 YFSETQ. This CDR3 has 12 amino acids.

This clone was seen a handful of times. The genes are TRBV2 and TRBJ2-3, with unresolved D. The CDR3 has 12 amino acids. Germline lookup yields CDR1 SNHLY and CDR2 FYNNEI. The V end was cut by 2 bases, the J end by 4 bases, with 4 bases between. The CDR3 DNA follows: TGTGCCAGCAGTGAACTCTCAGATACGCAGTATTTT. The encoded protein is CASSELSDTQYF.

The chain has TRBV11-3 and TRBJ2-3; a weak D match, TRBD1 (5 bases). The V end was cut by 1 base, the J end by 2 bases, with 13 bases between. The CDR3 loop spans 16 amino acids. CDR1 SGHNT and CDR2 YENEEA come from the germline V gene. CDR3 in DNA: TGTGCCAGCAGCTTAGGCGAGACAGAACTCACAGATACGCAGTATTTT. Translation: CASSLGETELTDTQYF.

This clone was seen just once. The chain is built from TRBV7-8 and TRBJ1-1; perhaps TRBD1 as D (5 bases). Trimming removed 5 bases at V and 11 bases at J, with 15 bases between. Per the germline V gene, CDR1 is SGHVS and CDR2 is FQNEAQ. The CDR3 is 12 amino acids. CDR3 residues: CASSPDTQAAFF. The CDR3 DNA sequence: TGTGCCAGCAGCCCGGACACGCAAGCGGCTTTCTTT.

The CDR3 reads CASRLTRTETQYF. The DNA of the CDR3 is TGTGCCAGCAGGCTTACTAGAACGGAGACCCAGTACTTC. The V gene is TRBV6-5, the J gene TRBJ2-5, with D possibly matching TRBD2 (5 bases). V lost 6 bases to trimming and J lost 5 bases, with 13 bases between them. The germline V gene has CDR1 MNHEY and CDR2 SVGAGI. The CDR3 runs to 13 residues.

This chain uses TRBV3-1 (or the pseudogene TRBV3-2) with TRBJ2-6; D gene unclear. This CDR3 contains 16 residues. The V and J ends lost 3 bases and 0 bases respectively, with 9 bases between them. The V gene's germline CDR1 is LGHDT and CDR2 YNNKEL (reference sequence). Written as DNA, the CDR3 is TGTGCCAGCAGCCAGACCTCAGGCTCTGGGGCCAACGTCCTGACTTTC. As protein: CASSQTSGSGANVLTF.

This clone was observed a handful of times. The chain has TRBV7-2 and TRBJ2-7, with D possibly TRBD1 on 8 matching bases. The germline CDR1 and CDR2 sequences are SGHTA and FQGNSA. The CDR3 totals 16 residues. Trimming removed 5 bases at V and 2 bases at J, with 19 bases between. The CDR3: CASSPPTGEGAYEQYF. CDR3 bases: TGTGCCAGCAGCCCACCGACAGGGGAGGGGGCCTACGAGCAGTACTTC.

The chain couples TRBV27 to TRBJ2-3; 7 bases align to TRBD2. Per germline, CDR1 MNHEY and CDR2 SMNVEV (reference sequence). The CDR3 is made up of 16 amino acids. V shed 8 bases, J shed 3 bases, and the junction held 14 bases outside the gene matches. The CDR3 DNA follows: TGTGCCAGCCGCCAAAGGCCCCTAGCGGTTACAGATACGCAGTATTTT. Protein: CASRQRPLAVTDTQYF.

This rearrangement joins TRBV18 to TRBJ1-4; D uncertain. Germline CDR1 is KGHSH and CDR2 is LQKENI. The germline V and J ends were trimmed by 0 bases and 3 bases, with 8 bases remaining between them. The CDR3 has 15 amino acids. The CDR3 DNA reads TGTGCCAGCTCACCACCGGAGAGACCTAATGAAAAACTGTTTTTT. As protein: CASSPPERPNEKLFF.

The chain is built from TRBV9 and TRBJ2-3, with a weak D call TRBD2 (5 bases). Germline V gene data show CDR1 as SGDLS and CDR2 as YYNGEE. The CDR3 extends over 15 amino acids. Trimming took 0 bases from V and 5 from J, leaving 13 bases between them. In nucleotides, the CDR3 is TGTGCCAGCAGCGTAGACATGGGCGAGGGAGATACGCAGTATTTT. The encoded protein is CASSVDMGEGDTQYF.

This sequence joins TRBV7-2 and TRBJ2-3, with 12 bases lining up with TRBD2. The V gene end was trimmed by 5 bases and the J gene end by 7 bases; junction bases not matched to a gene: 7. The CDR3 runs to 15 residues. The germline gives CDR1 SGHTA, CDR2 FQGNSA. CDR3 in amino acids: CASSLRLAGDHTQYF. CDR3 nucleotide sequence: TGTGCCAGCAGCCTAAGACTAGCGGGGGACCATACGCAGTATTTT.

On this clone: Other nucleotide sequences in the sample specify the same CDR3. The chain employs TRBV20-1 and TRBJ2-7; D ambiguous. The CDR3 extends over 11 amino acids. Trimming removed 0 bases at V and 3 bases at J, with 3 bases between. Germline V gene sequence: CDR1 DFQATT, CDR2 SNEGSKA (reference sequence). CDR3: CSARDSYEQYF. CDR3 nucleotide sequence: TGCAGTGCTAGAGATAGCTACGAGCAGTACTTC.

This clone showed up just a few times. The rearrangement joins TRBV24-1 to TRBJ1-2; maybe TRBD1 (5 bases). Germline CDR1 and CDR2: KGHDR and SFDVKD. The CDR3 is 15 residues long. V shed 3 bases and J shed 7 bases, with 17 bases lying between them. The DNA of the CDR3 is TGTGCCACCAGTGATCAAGGGGTACCCCGGGCTGGCTACACCTTC. It specifies CATSDQGVPRAGYTF.

The rearrangement links TRBV4-3 to TRBJ2-3; TRBD1 might be the D (5 bases). The germline gives CDR1 LGHNA, CDR2 YSLEER. Trimming stripped 4 bases from V and 2 bases from J, with 13 bases between. CDR3 length: 15 residues. This CDR3 reads CASSPLDSDTDTQYF. The CDR3, as DNA: TGCGCCAGCAGCCCCCTAGACAGCGACACAGATACGCAGTATTTT.

The rearrangement joins TRBV11-3 to TRBJ1-1; tentatively, D is TRBD1 (6 bases). The V and J ends lost 5 bases and 5 bases respectively, with 12 bases between them. CDR1 and CDR2 from the germline V gene are SGHNT and YENEEA. CDR3 length: 13 residues. The CDR3 DNA is TGTGCCAGCAGCAAACAGGGTAATACTGAAGCTTTCTTT. Translating it yields CASSKQGNTEAFF.

The chain joins TRBV9 to TRBJ2-4, with 14 bases fitting TRBD2. Germline CDR1 SGDLS, CDR2 YYNGEE. The CDR3 loop spans 16 amino acids. V lost 4 bases, J lost 6 bases, and 6 bases stayed unmatched. The CDR3 DNA reads as TGTGCCAGCAGCATCGGGACTAGCGGGAGAGGAAACATTCAGTACTTC. It is translated as CASSIGTSGRGNIQYF.

V usage is TRBV9 and J usage is TRBJ2-3; 7 nucleotides match TRBD1. V lost 4 bases to trimming and J lost 3 bases; unmatched junction nucleotides: 5. Germline V lookup: CDR1 SGDLS, CDR2 YYNGEE. There are 14 residues in the CDR3. CDR3 DNA: TGTGCCAGCAGCCCCCGACAGGGAACAGATACGCAGTATTTT. The encoded protein is CASSPRQGTDTQYF.

Only one count was recorded for this clone. A junction end diverges from the germline sequence, so it may reflect a read error. The V and J genes are TRBV19 and TRBJ2-1; 8 bases line up with TRBD1. The CDR3 covers 17 residues. CDR1 LNHDA and CDR2 SQIVND come from the germline V gene (reference sequence). The CDR3 sequence: CASSHNQGAYSFNEQFF. CDR3 bases: TGTGCCAGTAGTCATAATCAGGGGGCGTACTCCTTCAATGAGCAGTTCTTC.

Only one count was recorded for this clone. This chain uses TRBV12-5 with TRBJ1-3, with unresolved D. Germline V lookup: CDR1 LGHNT, CDR2 FRNRAP. V lost 3 bases and J 3 bases, leaving 9 bases between the germline ends. The CDR3 has 14 amino acids. CDR3 DNA: TGTGCTAGTGGTTTAAGCGGGTATGGAAACACCATATATTTT. Protein: CASGLSGYGNTIYF.

J is TRBJ2-3 and V is TRBV7-8; D possibly corresponds to TRBD2 (5 bases). The CDR3 has 16 residues. Trimming removed 3 bases at V and 0 bases at J, with 13 bases between. Germline V gene lookup returns CDR1 SGHVS and CDR2 FQNEAQ. CDR3 in DNA: TGTGCCAGCAGCTTCTTAGCGCTATCTAGCACAGATACGCAGTATTTT. Residues: CASSFLALSSTDTQYF.